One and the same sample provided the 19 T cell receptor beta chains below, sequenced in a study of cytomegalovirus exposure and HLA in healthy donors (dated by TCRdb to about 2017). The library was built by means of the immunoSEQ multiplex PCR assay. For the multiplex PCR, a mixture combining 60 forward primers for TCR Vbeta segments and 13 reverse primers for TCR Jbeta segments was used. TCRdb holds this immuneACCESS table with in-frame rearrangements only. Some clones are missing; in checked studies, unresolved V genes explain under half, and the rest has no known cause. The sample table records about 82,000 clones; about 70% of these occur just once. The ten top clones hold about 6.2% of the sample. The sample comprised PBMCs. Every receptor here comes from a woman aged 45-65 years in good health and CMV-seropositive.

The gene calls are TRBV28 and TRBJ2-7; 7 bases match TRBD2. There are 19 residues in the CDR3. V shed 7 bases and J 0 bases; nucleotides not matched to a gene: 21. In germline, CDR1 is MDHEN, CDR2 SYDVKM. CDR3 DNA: TGTGCCAGCATCACGCCCACCCAACTTTGGCGGGAGAACTCCTACGAGCAGTACTTC. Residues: CASITPTQLWRENSYEQYF.

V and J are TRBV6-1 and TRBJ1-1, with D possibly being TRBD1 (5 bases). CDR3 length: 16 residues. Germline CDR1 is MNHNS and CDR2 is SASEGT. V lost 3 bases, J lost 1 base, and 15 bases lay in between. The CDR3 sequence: CASSEGSGRWNTEAFF. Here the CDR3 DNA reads TGTGCCAGCAGTGAGGGCTCAGGGAGGTGGAACACTGAAGCTTTCTTT.

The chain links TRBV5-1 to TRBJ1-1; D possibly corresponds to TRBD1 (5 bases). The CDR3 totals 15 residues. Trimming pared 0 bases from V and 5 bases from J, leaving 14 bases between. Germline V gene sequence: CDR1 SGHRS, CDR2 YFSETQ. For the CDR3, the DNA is TGCGCCAGCAGCTTGGTTTACGGGGGTGAGACTGAAGCTTTCTTT. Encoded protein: CASSLVYGGETEAFF.

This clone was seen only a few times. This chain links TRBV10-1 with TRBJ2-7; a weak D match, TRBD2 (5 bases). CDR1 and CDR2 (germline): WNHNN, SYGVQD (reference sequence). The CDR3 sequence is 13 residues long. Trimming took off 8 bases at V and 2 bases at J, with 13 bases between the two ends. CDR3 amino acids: CASGKAVTYEQYF. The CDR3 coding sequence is TGCGCCAGCGGGAAAGCGGTTACCTACGAGCAGTACTTC.

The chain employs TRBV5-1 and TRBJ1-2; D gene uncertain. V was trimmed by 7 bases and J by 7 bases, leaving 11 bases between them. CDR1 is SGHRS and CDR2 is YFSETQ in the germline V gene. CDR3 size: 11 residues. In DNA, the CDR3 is TGCGCCAGCGGAGACCGGGTTGGCTACACCTTC. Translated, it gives CASGDRVGYTF.

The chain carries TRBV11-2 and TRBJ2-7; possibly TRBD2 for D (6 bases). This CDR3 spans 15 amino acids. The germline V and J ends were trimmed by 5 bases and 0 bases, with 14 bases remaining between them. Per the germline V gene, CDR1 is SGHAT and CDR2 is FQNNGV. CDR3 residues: CASSATPEGSYEQYF. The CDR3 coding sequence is TGTGCCAGCAGCGCCACCCCGGAGGGCTCCTACGAGCAGTACTTC.

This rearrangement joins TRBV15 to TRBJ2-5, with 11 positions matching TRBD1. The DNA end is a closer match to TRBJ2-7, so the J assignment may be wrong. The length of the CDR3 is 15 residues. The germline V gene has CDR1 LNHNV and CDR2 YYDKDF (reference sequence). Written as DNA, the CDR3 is TGTGCCACCAGCACTCACCGGGACAGGGGGTACGAGCAGTACTTC. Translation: CATSTHRDRGYEQYF.

The CDR3 nucleotides are TGTGCCAGCAGCGCCCACGAGGGCTCGGGCAACTATGGCTACACCTTC. This translates into CASSAHEGSGNYGYTF. The chain carries TRBV11-2 and TRBJ1-2; D gene uncertain. The CDR3 is 16 residues long. CDR1 and CDR2 from the germline V gene are SGHAT and FQNNGV. Trimming stripped 5 bases from V and 2 bases from J, with 18 bases between. Filled out from reference TRBV11-2 and TRBJ1-2, the complete variable domain reads EAGVAQSPRYKIIEKRQSVAFWCNPISGHATLYWYQQILGQGPKLLIQFQNNGVVDDSQLPKDRFSAERLKGVDSTLKIQPAKLEDSAVYLCASSAHEGSGNYGYTFGSGTRLTVV.

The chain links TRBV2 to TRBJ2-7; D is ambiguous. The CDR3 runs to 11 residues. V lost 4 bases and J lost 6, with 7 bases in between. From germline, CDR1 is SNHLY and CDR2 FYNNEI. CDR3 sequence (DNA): TGTGCCAGCAGTGTCAGTCTCGAGCAGTACTTC. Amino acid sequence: CASSVSLEQYF.

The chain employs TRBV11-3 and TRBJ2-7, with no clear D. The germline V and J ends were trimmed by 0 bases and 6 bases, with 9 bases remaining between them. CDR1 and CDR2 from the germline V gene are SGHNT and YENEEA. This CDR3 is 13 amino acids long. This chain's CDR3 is CASSLDIFSEQYF. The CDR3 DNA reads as TGTGCCAGCAGCTTAGATATCTTCTCCGAGCAGTACTTC.

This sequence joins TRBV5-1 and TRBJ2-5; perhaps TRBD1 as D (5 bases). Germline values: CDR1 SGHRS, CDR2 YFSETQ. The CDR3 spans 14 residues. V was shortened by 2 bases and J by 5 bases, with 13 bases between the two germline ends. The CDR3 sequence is CASSLAGMAETQYF. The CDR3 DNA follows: TGCGCCAGCAGCTTAGCAGGGATGGCGGAGACCCAGTACTTC.

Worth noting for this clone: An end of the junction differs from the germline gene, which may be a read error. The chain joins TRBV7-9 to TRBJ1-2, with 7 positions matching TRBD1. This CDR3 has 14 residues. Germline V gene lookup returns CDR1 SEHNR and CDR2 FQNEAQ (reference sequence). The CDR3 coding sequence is TGTTCCAGCAGCTTACCCGGACAGGACTATGGCTACACCTTC. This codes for CSSSLPGQDYGYTF.

CDR3 DNA sequence: TGTGCCAGCAGTTCGACAGGTTTGAACACTGAAGCTTTCTTT. Residues: CASSSTGLNTEAFF. The genes are TRBV5-4 and TRBJ1-1, with D possibly TRBD1 on 6 matching bases. The V end was cut by 5 bases, the J end by 0 bases, with 11 bases between. This CDR3 has 14 residues. Germline lookup yields CDR1 SGHNT and CDR2 YYREEE (reference sequence).

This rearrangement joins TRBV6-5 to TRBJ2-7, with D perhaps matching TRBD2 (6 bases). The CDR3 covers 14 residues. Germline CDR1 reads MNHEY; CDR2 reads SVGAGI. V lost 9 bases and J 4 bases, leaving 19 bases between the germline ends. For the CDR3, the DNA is TGTGCCAGTTCCTTTTTCAGCGGGTCATACGAGCAGTACTTC. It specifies CASSFFSGSYEQYF.

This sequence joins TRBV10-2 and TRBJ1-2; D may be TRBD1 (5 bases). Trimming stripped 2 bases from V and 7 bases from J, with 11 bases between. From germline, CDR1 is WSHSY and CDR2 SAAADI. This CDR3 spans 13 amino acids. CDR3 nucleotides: TGCGCCAGCAGTGAGAGGCAGGGTGGTGGCTACACCTTC. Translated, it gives CASSERQGGGYTF.

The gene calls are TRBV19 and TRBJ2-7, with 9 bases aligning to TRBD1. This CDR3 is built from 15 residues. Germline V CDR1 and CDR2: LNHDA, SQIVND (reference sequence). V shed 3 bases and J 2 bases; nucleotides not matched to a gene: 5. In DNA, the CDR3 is TGTGCCAGTAGTATGCGGGGACAGGGCACCTACGAGCAGTACTTC. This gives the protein CASSMRGQGTYEQYF.

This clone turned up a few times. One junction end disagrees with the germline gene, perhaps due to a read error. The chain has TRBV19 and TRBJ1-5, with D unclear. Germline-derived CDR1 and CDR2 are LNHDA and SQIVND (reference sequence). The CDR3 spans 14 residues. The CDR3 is CASSIGGFGQPQHF. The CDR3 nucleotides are TGTGCCAGTAGCATAGGAGGGTTCGGCCAGCCCCAGCATTTT. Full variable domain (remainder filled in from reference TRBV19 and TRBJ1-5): DGGITQSPKYLFRKEGQNVTLSCEQNLNHDAMYWYRQDPGQGLRLIYYSQIVNDFQKGDIAEGYSVSREKKESFPLTVTSAQKNPTAFYLCASSIGGFGQPQHFGDGTRLSIL.

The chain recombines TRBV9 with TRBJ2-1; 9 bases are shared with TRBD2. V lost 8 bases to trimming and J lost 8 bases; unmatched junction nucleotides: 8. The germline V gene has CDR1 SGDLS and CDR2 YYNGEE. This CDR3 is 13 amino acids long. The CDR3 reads CASNSGRLDEQFF. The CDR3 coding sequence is TGTGCCAGTAATAGCGGGAGACTAGATGAGCAGTTCTTC.

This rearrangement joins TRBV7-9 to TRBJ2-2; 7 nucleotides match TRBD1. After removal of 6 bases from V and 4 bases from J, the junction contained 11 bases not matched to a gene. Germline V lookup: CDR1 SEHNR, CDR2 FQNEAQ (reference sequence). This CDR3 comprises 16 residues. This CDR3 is CASSSTLSGGTGELFF. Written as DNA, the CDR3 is TGTGCCAGCAGTTCTACCCTGTCAGGGGGCACCGGGGAGCTGTTTTTT.